Shown below are 30 T cell receptor beta chains from a single sample sequenced in a study of multiple sclerosis patients with progressive multifocal leukoencephalopathy. The time point was: time of PML onset. Produced via immunoSEQ multiplex PCR; TCRdb's table is partial and in-frame only. Of more than 30,000 clones detected, about nine tenths appear once; the ten largest clones hold approximately 6%. This specimen consisted of PBMCs, obtained from a patient treated with natalizumab. These receptors all come from a woman aged 35 to 49 with progressive multifocal leukoencephalopathy.

This clone has more than one count but fewer than ten. This chain connects TRBV4-3 to TRBJ1-1; D is undetermined. This CDR3 has 14 amino acids. The germline V gene has CDR1 LGHNA and CDR2 YSLEER. V lost 4 bases and J 0 bases, leaving 9 bases between the germline ends. As DNA, the CDR3 is TGCGCCAGCAGCCCCCACCGAGTGAACACTGAAGCTTTCTTT. Encoded protein: CASSPHRVNTEAFF.

The chain combines TRBV4-3 with TRBJ2-3, with 13 bases fitting TRBD2. The germline gives CDR1 LGHNA, CDR2 YSLEER. J gave up 0 bases and V 5 bases, and 14 bases lay outside the gene matches. This CDR3 has 20 amino acids. The CDR3 loop reads CASSAGRTSGGPVSTDTQYF. The CDR3 DNA sequence: TGCGCCAGCAGCGCAGGAAGGACTAGCGGGGGCCCCGTGAGCACAGATACGCAGTATTTT.

Worth noting for this clone: Other DNA sequences in this sample translate to the same CDR3. The chain has TRBV18 and TRBJ1-1; D possibly corresponds to TRBD1 (5 bases). CDR1 is KGHSH, CDR2 LQKENI, per germline. The CDR3 totals 14 residues. Trimming stripped 3 bases from V and 1 base from J, with 9 bases between. The CDR3 DNA sequence: TGTGCCAGCTCACCCCGGGACGGGAACACTGAAGCTTTCTTT. Translating it yields CASSPRDGNTEAFF.

J is TRBJ2-7 and V is TRBV25-1; D not certain. Deletions cut 4 bases from V and 2 bases from J, with 6 bases between. This CDR3 has 12 residues. Germline CDR1 is MGHDK and CDR2 is SYGVNS. This chain's CDR3 is CASSGGTYEQYF. As DNA, the CDR3 is TGTGCCAGCAGTGGCGGTACCTACGAGCAGTACTTC.

The chain uses TRBV4-3 and TRBJ2-5; D not resolved. V was clipped by 1 base and J by 5 bases, with 8 bases between them. CDR1 and CDR2 from the germline V gene are LGHNA and YSLEER. This CDR3 is 13 amino acids long. The CDR3 DNA reads TGCGCCAGCAGCCAAGGGGCCGGGGAGACCCAGTACTTC. Translation: CASSQGAGETQYF.

The genes are TRBV18 and TRBJ2-7; 9 positions match TRBD1. Per the germline V gene, CDR1 is KGHSH and CDR2 is LQKENI. The length of the CDR3 is 16 residues. V shed 0 bases, J shed 5 bases, and the junction held 8 bases outside the gene matches. The CDR3 bases are TGTGCCAGCTCACCACCAACCGGGACAGGGAGCGACGAGCAGTACTTC. Protein: CASSPPTGTGSDEQYF. The full variable domain, completed using reference TRBV18 and TRBJ2-7, is NAGVMQNPRHLVRRRGQEARLRCSPMKGHSHVYWYRQLPEEGLKFMVYLQKENIIDESGMPKERFSAEFPKEGPSILRIQQVVRGDSAAYFCASSPPTGTGSDEQYFGPGTRLTVT.

The chain carries TRBV19 and TRBJ2-7; 7 nucleotides match TRBD1. This CDR3 spans 15 amino acids. Trimming took 6 bases from V and 1 from J; bases not matched to a gene: 9. Per the germline V gene, CDR1 is LNHDA and CDR2 is SQIVND (reference sequence). The CDR3, as DNA: TGTGCCAGTAGCTCGACAGGGTCCGAATCCTACGAGCAGTACTTC. Translating gives CASSSTGSESYEQYF.

Only one count was recorded for this clone. The chain combines TRBV27 with TRBJ2-7, with 7 bases aligning to TRBD1. This CDR3 has 15 amino acids. Losses at the gene ends were 0 bases for V and 2 bases for J; bases not matched to a gene: 4. From germline, CDR1 is MNHEY and CDR2 SMNVEV (reference sequence). CDR3 sequence reads: CASSLSQGDTYEQYF. The CDR3 DNA is TGTGCCAGCAGTTTATCCCAGGGGGACACCTACGAGCAGTACTTC.

The chain recombines TRBV7-2 with TRBJ2-4; D gene unclear. V was trimmed by 3 bases and J by 0 bases, leaving 15 bases between them. CDR1 SGHTA and CDR2 FQGNSA come from the germline V gene. There are 17 residues in the CDR3. The CDR3 spells CASSLSGTTLAKNIQYF. The CDR3 DNA reads TGTGCCAGCAGCTTGTCGGGCACTACCTTAGCCAAAAACATTCAGTACTTC.

The chain links TRBV14 to TRBJ2-3; D is possibly TRBD1 (5 bases). The CDR3 runs to 13 residues. V dropped 0 bases and J dropped 8 bases, with 9 bases sitting between them. Germline values: CDR1 SGHDN, CDR2 FVKESK. CDR3 region: CASSQDRRATQYF. CDR3 in DNA: TGTGCCAGCAGCCAAGATCGCAGGGCTACGCAGTATTTT.

The gene calls are TRBV19 and TRBJ2-3; D might be TRBD1 (6 bases). The CDR3 sequence is 14 residues long. In germline, CDR1 is LNHDA, CDR2 SQIVND (reference sequence). Trimming removed 7 bases from V and 0 bases from J, with 11 bases in between. The CDR3: CASTLGASTDTQYF. CDR3 coding DNA: TGTGCCAGTACCTTGGGGGCTAGCACAGATACGCAGTATTTT.

The chain is built from TRBV5-6 and TRBJ2-3, with D unclear. Germline assignment: CDR1 SGHDT and CDR2 YYEEEE. The CDR3 spans 13 residues. The V end was cut by 4 bases, the J end by 7 bases, with 13 bases between. The CDR3 spells CASSLLVENTQYF. The DNA of the CDR3 is TGTGCCAGCAGCCTTTTGGTTGAGAATACGCAGTATTTT.

The V call is TRBV6-5, the J call TRBJ1-1; the D gene is possibly TRBD1 (6 bases). The CDR3 extends over 15 amino acids. Germline V lookup: CDR1 MNHEY, CDR2 SVGAGI. Trimming pared 6 bases from V and 4 bases from J, leaving 18 bases between. CDR3 region: CASSRTQGRATEAFF. CDR3 coding DNA: TGTGCCAGCAGCCGTACACAGGGTAGGGCCACTGAAGCTTTCTTT.

This chain connects TRBV12-5 to TRBJ2-2, with 8 bases identical to TRBD2. The V and J ends lost 6 bases and 6 bases, in that order; junction bases with no gene match: 21. The CDR3 loop spans 19 amino acids. Germline V gene data show CDR1 as LGHNT and CDR2 as FRNRAP. The DNA for the CDR3 is TGTGCTAGTGGAAGAACAGCGGGACTAGGGTTCCATCCTCCCGGGGAGCTGTTTTTT. It yields the protein CASGRTAGLGFHPPGELFF.

The rearrangement uses TRBV9 and TRBJ1-3; 7 bases are a match to TRBD1. This CDR3 has 16 residues. CDR1 is SGDLS, CDR2 YYNGEE, per germline. Trimming took 3 bases from V and 0 from J; bases not matched to a gene: 6. CDR3 coding DNA: TGTGCCAGCAGCGAAAGAGGGGACAGCTCTGGAAACACCATATATTTT. This encodes CASSERGDSSGNTIYF.

The chain joins TRBV11-1 to TRBJ1-3; 7 bases are shared with TRBD1. Germline V gene data show CDR1 as SGHAT and CDR2 as FQDESV (reference sequence). CDR3 length: 14 amino acids. The trim removed 5 bases at V and 4 bases at J, leaving 5 bases unmatched. The CDR3 DNA reads as TGTGCCAGCAGCGAAGGGACAGTCGGAAACACCATATATTTT. This encodes CASSEGTVGNTIYF.

This chain's CDR3 is CASSRVHLGTDTQYF. In DNA, the CDR3 is TGTGCCAGCAGCCGGGTCCATCTGGGCACAGATACGCAGTATTTT. The chain combines TRBV9 with TRBJ2-3; D not certain. The CDR3 is 15 residues long. Per the germline V gene, CDR1 is SGDLS and CDR2 is YYNGEE. The ends were cut back, 4 bases at V and 1 base at J, with 13 bases in the middle.

V is TRBV6-1 and J is TRBJ2-5, with D possibly TRBD2 on 7 matching bases. Germline lookup yields CDR1 MNHNS and CDR2 SASEGT. Trimming removed 6 bases at V and 2 bases at J, with 16 bases between. CDR3 size: 15 residues. The CDR3 DNA is TGTGCCAGCAGACCTACTCGGGGGGCTCAAGAGACCCAGTACTTC. Translating it yields CASRPTRGAQETQYF.

The rearrangement uses TRBV25-1 and TRBJ2-2, with D perhaps matching TRBD1 (6 bases). The V gene lost 7 bases and the J gene lost 5 bases, with 17 bases spanning the gap. Germline V gene data show CDR1 as MGHDK and CDR2 as SYGVNS. The CDR3 contains 15 residues. The CDR3 bases are TGTGCCAGCACTGAGACTCGGACAGTAACCGGGGAGCTGTTTTTT. It encodes CASTETRTVTGELFF.

V usage is TRBV7-9 and J usage is TRBJ2-7; a possible D gene is TRBD2 (6 bases). This CDR3 is built from 14 residues. Looked up from germline, CDR1 is SEHNR and CDR2 is FQNEAQ (reference sequence). V was pared by 1 base and J by 4 bases, with 11 bases between. For the CDR3, the DNA is TGTGCCAGCAGCTTAGGCCTAGCGAGTTACGAGCAGTACTTC. This encodes CASSLGLASYEQYF.

This chain connects TRBV2 to TRBJ1-1; D possibly corresponds to TRBD1 (6 bases). This CDR3 region has 15 residues. The V end was cut by 4 bases, the J end by 3 bases, with 15 bases between. The germline V gene has CDR1 SNHLY and CDR2 FYNNEI. The CDR3 nucleotides read TGTGCCAGCAGTGTATTCAGGGGAAGCGACACTGAAGCTTTCTTT. Translated: CASSVFRGSDTEAFF.

The chain recombines TRBV19 with TRBJ2-5; TRBD1 agrees at 10 bases. Germline V gene data show CDR1 as LNHDA and CDR2 as SQIVND (reference sequence). Trimming took 4 bases from V and 4 from J; bases not matched to a gene: 6. The CDR3 is made up of 15 amino acids. CDR3 residues: CASSRGQGILETQYF. For the CDR3, the DNA is TGTGCCAGTAGTAGGGGACAGGGGATTTTAGAGACCCAGTACTTC.

The gene calls are TRBV12-5 and TRBJ1-5; no clear D gene. In germline, CDR1 is LGHNT, CDR2 FRNRAP. This CDR3 has 8 residues. V was clipped by 6 bases and J by 13 bases, with 4 bases between them. The CDR3 region is CASGLQHF. DNA of the CDR3: TGTGCTAGTGGCCTTCAGCATTTT.

The J gene is TRBJ1-2, the V gene TRBV7-8; no clear D. The CDR3 is 14 residues long. The V end lost 2 bases, the J end lost 1 base, and 8 bases lay between the germline ends. Germline V gene sequence: CDR1 SGHVS, CDR2 FQNEAQ. CDR3 DNA sequence: TGTGCCAGCAGCTTATTCCGGGATAACTATGGCTACACCTTC. Translating it yields CASSLFRDNYGYTF.

Comments on this clone: Other DNA sequences in this sample translate to the same CDR3. The chain carries TRBV27 and TRBJ2-7; 10 bases agree with TRBD1. Trimming at V came to 0 bases and at J to 2 bases, leaving 1 base not matched to a gene. CDR3 length equals 15 residues. Germline lookup yields CDR1 MNHEY and CDR2 SMNVEV (reference sequence). In DNA form, the CDR3 reads TGTGCCAGCAGTTTATCGGGACAGGGGCCCTACGAGCAGTACTTC. Its translation is CASSLSGQGPYEQYF.

The chain employs TRBV18 and TRBJ2-5; 7 bases fit TRBD1. The CDR3 is made up of 15 amino acids. The junction had 3 bases not matched to a gene; V was cut back by 0 bases and J by 2 bases. Germline values: CDR1 KGHSH, CDR2 LQKENI. DNA of the CDR3: TGTGCCAGCTCACCACCAGGGACAGATCAAGAGACCCAGTACTTC. This encodes CASSPPGTDQETQYF.

CDR3 region: CASSSRTGAGGELFF. Written as DNA, the CDR3 is TGTGCCAGCAGCTCTCGGACAGGGGCGGGCGGGGAGCTGTTTTTT. The rearrangement links TRBV7-9 to TRBJ2-2; 9 bases fit TRBD1. Unmatched junction bases numbered 7, after V lost 4 bases and J lost 7 bases. Germline CDR1 SEHNR, CDR2 FQNEAQ (reference sequence). The CDR3 spans 15 residues.

The chain carries TRBV2 and TRBJ2-2; D might be TRBD1 (6 bases). In germline, CDR1 is SNHLY, CDR2 FYNNEI. This CDR3 spans 15 amino acids. V shed 6 bases and J shed 3 bases, with 14 bases lying between them. CDR3 amino acids: CASRLNRVDTGELFF. The CDR3 nucleotides read TGTGCCAGCAGACTGAACAGGGTGGACACCGGGGAGCTGTTTTTT. Looking up the rest from reference TRBV2 and TRBJ2-2 gives the full variable domain: EPEVTQTPSHQVTQMGQEVILRCVPISNHLYFYWYRQILGQKVEFLVSFYNNEISEKSEIFDDQFSVERPDGSNFTLKIRSTKLEDSAMYFCASRLNRVDTGELFFGEGSRLTVL.

This sequence joins TRBV5-3 and TRBJ1-1; TRBD1 matches at 7 bases. TRBV5-3 is labeled an ORF, and its function is uncertain. V gave up 0 bases and J gave up 1 base; unmatched junction bases: 0. The CDR3 extends over 14 amino acids. The CDR3 DNA reads as TGTGCCAGAAGCTTGGACAGGGGGAACACTGAAGCTTTCTTT. Its translation: CARSLDRGNTEAFF.

This chain links TRBV6-5 with TRBJ2-1, with D possibly TRBD2 on 5 matching bases. V was shortened by 6 bases and J by 3 bases, with 15 bases between the two germline ends. CDR3 length: 15 residues. Germline lookup yields CDR1 MNHEY and CDR2 SVGAGI. CDR3 in amino acids: CASSNGEGYYNEQFF. In DNA form, the CDR3 reads TGTGCCAGCAGCAACGGAGAGGGCTACTACAATGAGCAGTTCTTC.